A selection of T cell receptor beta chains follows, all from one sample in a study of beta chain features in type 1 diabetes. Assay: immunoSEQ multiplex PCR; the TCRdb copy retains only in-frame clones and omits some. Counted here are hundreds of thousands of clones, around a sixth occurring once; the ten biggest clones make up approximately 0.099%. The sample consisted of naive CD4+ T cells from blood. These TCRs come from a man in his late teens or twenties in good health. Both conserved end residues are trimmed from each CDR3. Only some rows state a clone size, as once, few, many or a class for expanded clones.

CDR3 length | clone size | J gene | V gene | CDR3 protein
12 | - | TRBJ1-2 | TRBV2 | ASSAGRGLYGYT
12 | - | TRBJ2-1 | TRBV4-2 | ASSQVTGAREQF
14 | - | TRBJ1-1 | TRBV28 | ASSSRDRGRFTEAF
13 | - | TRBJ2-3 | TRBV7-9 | ASSSRDRRTDTQY
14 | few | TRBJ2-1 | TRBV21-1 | ASSLSVRGAYNEQF
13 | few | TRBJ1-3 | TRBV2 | ASSEYRGPGNTIY
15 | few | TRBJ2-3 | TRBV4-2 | ASSQPSGGTRPDTQY
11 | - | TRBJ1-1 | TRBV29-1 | SVRTGTDTEAF
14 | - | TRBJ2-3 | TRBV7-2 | ASSFISGGATDTQY
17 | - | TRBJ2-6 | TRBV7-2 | ASSFVAGQGAGGANVLT
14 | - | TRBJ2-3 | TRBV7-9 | ASSLGRYSNTDTQY
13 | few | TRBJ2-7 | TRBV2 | ASRLAGGRSYEQY
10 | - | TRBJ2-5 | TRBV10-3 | ATRASQETQY
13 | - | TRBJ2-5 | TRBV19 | ASSIPDRGKETQY
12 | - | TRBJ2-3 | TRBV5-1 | ASSFGSSTDTQY
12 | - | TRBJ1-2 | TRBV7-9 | ASSLERILYGYT
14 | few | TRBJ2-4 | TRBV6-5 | ASSYSGGAAKNIQY
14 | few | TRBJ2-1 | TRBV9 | ASSPTRGGPGNEQF
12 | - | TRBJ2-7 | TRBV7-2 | ASSFRLAGGEQY
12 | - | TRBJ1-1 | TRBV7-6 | ASSLWTGDTEAF
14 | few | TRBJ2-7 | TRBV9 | ASSVGSSRGFLEQY
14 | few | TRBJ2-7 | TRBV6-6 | ASSYGNRGSSYEQY
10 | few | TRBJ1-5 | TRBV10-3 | ATQTERKPQH
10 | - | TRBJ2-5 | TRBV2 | ASRPGVETQY